Presented here are 14 T cell receptor beta chains from one specimen sequenced in a study of T cell repertoires in cytomegalovirus infection. TCRdb itself ran the reads through MiXCR, one entry per CDR3 protein. The profile covers approximately 910,000 distinct CDR3 sequences, with 30% to 40% appearing a single time and roughly an eighth taken by the ten largest. Antigens of these TCRs are unknown. The source material was cultured CD8+ T cells from PBMCs, sampled from culture after CMV antigen stimulation. The source is a human donor in good health (CMV status not recorded). Some clones in this sample may be carry-over from other donors' samples.

The rearrangement joins TRBV2 to TRBJ2-7; either TRBD1 or TRBD2 may fit D (5 bases each). V was shortened by 4 bases and J by 7 bases, with 11 bases between the two germline ends. The CDR3 extends over 12 amino acids. Germline CDR1 SNHLY, CDR2 FYNNEI. The CDR3 protein is CASSGGVFEQYF. DNA for the CDR3: TGTGCCAGCAGTGGAGGGGTTTTTGAGCAGTACTTC.

This clonotype came up a few times. The V and J genes are TRBV5-6 and TRBJ2-2; TRBD2 is a possible D gene (7 bases). The V end lost 1 base, the J end lost 6 bases, and 13 bases lay between the germline ends. This CDR3 has 15 amino acids. Germline V gene sequence: CDR1 SGHDT, CDR2 YYEEEE. The CDR3 region has the DNA TGTGCCAGCAGCTTGTTGCGGGGGCGGTCCGGGGAGCTGTTTTTT. It encodes CASSLLRGRSGELFF.

The sample holds a few counts of this clonotype. V and J are TRBV29-1 and TRBJ1-2; possibly TRBD1 for D (5 bases). Trimming took 8 bases from V and 2 from J, leaving 9 bases between them. Germline V CDR1 and CDR2: SQVTM, ANQGSEA. This CDR3 spans 11 amino acids. CDR3 sequence reads: CSTDRNYGYTF. The CDR3 bases are TGCAGCACTGACAGAAACTATGGCTACACCTTC.

The rearrangement joins TRBV28 to TRBJ2-7; possibly TRBD2 for D (6 bases). Germline assignment: CDR1 MDHEN and CDR2 SYDVKM. The CDR3 has 13 residues. V lost 5 bases and J lost 6, with 14 bases in between. CDR3 bases: TGTGCCAGCAGTCTGGGGGGAGAAGGCGAGCAGTACGTC. Its translation: CASSLGGEGEQYV.

The sample holds a few counts of this clonotype. V usage is TRBV10-3 and J usage is TRBJ1-2, with 9 positions matching TRBD1. V was pared by 7 bases and J by 8 bases, with 11 bases of the junction left unmatched. Germline values: CDR1 ENHRY, CDR2 SYGVKD. There are 14 residues in the CDR3. This CDR3 reads CAINPGQGSGGYTF. In DNA form, the CDR3 reads TGTGCCATCAATCCGGGACAGGGTTCGGGCGGCTACACCTTC.

This clonotype was seen a few times. This chain links TRBV2 with TRBJ2-7; the D is unclear. V was shortened by 2 bases and J by 6 bases, with 11 bases between the two germline ends. CDR1 and CDR2 from the germline V gene are SNHLY and FYNNEI. This CDR3 has 13 amino acids. The CDR3 bases are TGTGCCAGCAGTGAACTGACGTATTCCGAGCAGTACGTC. Protein product: CASSELTYSEQYV.

The J gene is TRBJ2-7, the V gene TRBV25-1, with D maybe TRBD1 (5 bases). The CDR3 is 18 residues long. The V end was cut by 0 bases, the J end by 6 bases, with 24 bases between. From germline, CDR1 is MGHDK and CDR2 SYGVNS. The CDR3 is CASSEYIVAPQGFSEQYF. The CDR3 DNA sequence: TGTGCCAGCAGTGAATATATCGTCGCCCCCCAGGGTTTCAGCGAGCAGTACTTC.

This clonotype was seen more than once but under ten times. The chain is built from TRBV11-2 and TRBJ2-3; 8 bases fit TRBD1. With V trimmed by 0 bases and J by 7 bases, 15 bases remained unmatched. This CDR3 is built from 18 residues. Germline CDR1 SGHAT, CDR2 FQNNGV. Here the CDR3 reads CASSLDLNRQGAQNTQYF. In DNA, the CDR3 is TGTGCCAGCAGCTTAGATCTAAATAGGCAGGGGGCACAGAATACGCAGTATTTT. The variable domain in full, completed from reference TRBV11-2 and TRBJ2-3, reads EAGVAQSPRYKIIEKRQSVAFWCNPISGHATLYWYQQILGQGPKLLIQFQNNGVVDDSQLPKDRFSAERLKGVDSTLKIQPAKLEDSAVYLCASSLDLNRQGAQNTQYFGPGTRLTVL.

This chain links TRBV20-1 with TRBJ2-7; tentative D call: TRBD2 (5 bases). The CDR3 is 13 residues long. V gave up 6 bases and J gave up 0 bases, with 12 bases separating them. Germline CDR1 is DFQATT and CDR2 is SNEGSKA (reference sequence). Here the CDR3 reads CSAEGISSYEQYV. CDR3 nucleotide sequence: TGCAGTGCCGAGGGAATCTCCTCCTACGAGCAGTACGTC.

The chain recombines TRBV4-1 with TRBJ1-4; the match to TRBD1 covers 8 bases. In germline, CDR1 is MGHRA, CDR2 YSYEKL. The CDR3 totals 18 residues. V lost 3 bases to trimming and J lost 7 bases; unmatched junction nucleotides: 16. The CDR3 bases are TGCGCCAGCAGCCACCTCCGACAGGGGAGGTGGAAAACTGAAAAACTGTTTTTT. Translated: CASSHLRQGRWKTEKLFF.

This clonotype was counted a few times. V gene TRBV7-9 combines with J gene TRBJ2-7, with a tentative D call TRBD2 (7 bases). Trimming removed 0 bases from V and 1 base from J, with 13 bases in between. Germline V CDR1 and CDR2: SEHNR, FQNEAQ (reference sequence). The CDR3 runs 16 residues. CDR3 protein: CASSLAGGQVSYEQYF. CDR3 sequence (DNA): TGTGCCAGCAGCTTAGCCGGGGGGCAAGTGTCCTACGAGCAGTACTTC.

The gene calls are TRBV2 and TRBJ1-5; D uncertain. Germline loops: CDR1 SNHLY, CDR2 FYNNEI. The CDR3 is made up of 14 amino acids. Trimming pared 6 bases from V and 0 bases from J, leaving 9 bases between. The CDR3 region has the DNA TGTGCCAGCAGGGAGTATAGTAGCAATCAGCCCCAGCATTTT. This translates into CASREYSSNQPQHF.

This chain links TRBV7-3 with TRBJ1-1; D not certain. Trimming took off 1 base at V and 3 bases at J, with 6 bases between the two ends. This CDR3 spans 13 amino acids. Germline assignment: CDR1 SGHTA and CDR2 FQGTGA. CDR3 coding DNA: TGTGCCAGCAGCTTAATGACCTACACTGAAGCTTTCTTT. It codes for CASSLMTYTEAFF.

This clonotype was observed many times. The rearrangement uses TRBV7-2 and TRBJ2-5, with D perhaps TRBD2 (5 bases). Germline CDR1 reads SGHTA; CDR2 reads FQGNSA. The V gene lost 1 base and the J gene lost 4 bases, with 19 bases spanning the gap. The CDR3 runs 17 residues. CDR3 bases: TGTGCCAGCAGCTTAGTACGGGTCGAGGGAAGAGGAGAGACCCAGTACTTC. Its protein product is CASSLVRVEGRGETQYF.